This T cell receptor beta chain appears in the sequencing data of a study of shared clonotypes between healthy human individuals (dated by TCRdb to about 2020). With respect to the entire study: A couple of women and three men aged 18 to 49 years were included in the cohort. For each donor, CD4 naive and CD4 memory were each run on three plates, CD8 naive on two plates, and CD8 memory on one plate. To estimate repertoire size and how much clonotype sharing occurs between individuals, the study deeply sequenced the blood TCR repertoires of several healthy adults. Libraries were prepared and TCR repertoires were sequenced by different laboratories using diverse techniques, in order to increase sequencing depth and limit assay-specific biases. Between about 0.8 and 8.9 billion PBMCs per donor were obtained by leukapheresis. The paper's findings and limits, for the study overall: Only blood was sampled, and tissue TCR repertoires likely differ from those in blood. Naive subsets generally had larger estimated clonotype richness than memory subsets. Compared with non-shared clonotypes, the clonotypes found in all four sorted-subset donors had higher generation probabilities. Because the study included a small number of donors, the genetic and exposure-history diversity represented was limited. Across several donors, around 5% of naive CD4, 3.5% of naive CD8, about 2.3% of memory CD4, and approximately 0.4% of memory CD8 clonotypes were shared. Pairwise subsampling led to the expectation that sequencing depth would affect the degree of clonotype sharing among donors. Incomplete sequencing was indicated by rarefaction of sorted-subset datasets, despite the large sequencing depth.

Germline trimming amounts to 5 bases on V and 0 bases on J, with 7 as the count of junction bases outside the gene matches. CDR1 MNHEY and CDR2 SMNVEV are derived from the germline V gene (reference sequence). Counted from cysteine to phenylalanine, this CDR3 has 15 amino acids. CDR3 DNA is the only sequence kept; it has 45 bases, read in frame from the first base. Donors were healthy HIV-negative adults with no recently reported acute infections or vaccinations. Every donor was a Caucasian adult residing in Nashville, Tennessee, USA. CD8 memory samples combined magnetically selected CD45RO+ cells with CCR7-negative CD45RA+ effector memory (TemRA) cells. Blood was obtained by leukapheresis, after which PBMCs were separated by Ficoll-Histopaque density gradient centrifugation and cryopreserved in liquid nitrogen vapor phase. Analytical flow cytometry was used to check the purity and quantity of every magnetically sorted T cell population. Each sorted fraction had its genomic DNA isolated and then quantified by UV absorbance on a Nanodrop 2000c.

Using the deep immunoSEQ assay, TCR CDR3 regions were amplified from genomic DNA by multiplex PCR. Extracted genomic DNA from each cell subset was distributed evenly across all wells of several immunoSEQ 96-well plates, and each plate was treated as a replicate. For sorted subsets, roughly 0.2 ug genomic DNA, equal to 30,000 to 35,000 T cell genomes, was loaded into each replicate PCR. Purified libraries were quantified with a Qubit 3.0 fluorometer, sized on a Bioanalyzer 2100, and re-quantified with the KAPA Library Quantification kit. Every immunoSEQ 96-well plate was sequenced on a dedicated single-read 150-cycle Illumina NextSeq 550 flow cell. On the study's bioinformatics: Because the immunoSEQ output held only junctional sequences and lacked quality scores, the filtering could not match the filtering applied to full-length reads. To assign V/J genes and CDR3, sequences were annotated against IMGT germline references using PyIR, a Python wrapper for IgBLAST v1.9. Any read was removed if the V/J assignment was weak (E-value above 1e-6), the CDR3 was missing, or the read contained stop codons, out-of-frame junctions, or ambiguous translated residues. A V3J clonotype was defined by an identical inferred V gene, J gene, and CDR3 amino acid sequence. Percentage overlap between repertoires was calculated by dividing the number of shared unique clonotypes by the size of the smaller repertoire. Three approaches were used to assess repertoire richness: RTK rarefaction, the Chao1 estimator, and Recon v2.1 estimates of unobserved clonotypes. Generation probabilities for all TCRbeta clonotypes obtained by the gDNA method from a handful of donors were computed using OLGA. The source is immuneACCESS, and TCRdb retained only in-frame sequences with V and J called. Part of the clones is not carried over; for the studies checked, unresolved V genes explain less than half of this, and the remainder is unexplained. Clonal size and the V and J genes are those of that table, whereas D and trimming came from the DNA. This sample comprises a few hundred thousand clones, about nine tenths of them detected only once. The ten largest clonotypes hold about a sixth of the sample.

Concerning this clone itself: Its target antigen remains unknown. Base quality data are lacking; no much larger clone is found one base away.

This receptor was identified in a young man in good health. The rearranged segments are TRBV27 and TRBJ2-7, and 7 bases in between align with TRBD2. Specimen: memory CD8+ T cells sorted from blood. The cell subset or site label for this specimen denotes: CD45RO+ cells pooled with CCR7-negative TemRA cells. The CDR3 reads as follows: CASSAFGGGSYEQYF. In nucleotides, the sequence is TGTGCCAGCAGTGCCTTTGGCGGGGGCTCCTACGAGCAGTACTTC.